A single sample gave rise to the 29 T cell receptor beta chains below, sequenced in a study of T cell responses to AZD1222 COVID-19 vaccine. TCRdb's table, derived via immunoSEQ multiplex PCR, lists solely in-frame clones and lacks some. The sample gives tens of thousands of clones, over 80% of which show up once; roughly 7.3% is in the top ten. This specimen consisted of peripheral blood, obtained on day 0 of AZD1222 vaccination. The receptors come from an adult in good health.

As for this clone: In the same sample, other DNA sequences code for this CDR3. This chain connects TRBV20-1 to TRBJ2-1; 11 positions agree with TRBD2. This CDR3 is built from 15 residues. V trimming: 3 bases; J trimming: 4 bases; junction bases outside the gene matches: 5. Germline V gene data show CDR1 as DFQATT and CDR2 as SNEGSKA (reference sequence). CDR3 loop: CSASTSGGPYNEQFF. In DNA, the CDR3 is TGCAGTGCTAGTACTAGCGGGGGACCTTACAATGAGCAGTTCTTC.

The J gene is TRBJ2-1, the V gene TRBV3-1 (or the pseudogene TRBV3-2); D gene unclear. The ends were cut back, 1 base at V and 6 bases at J, with 10 bases in the middle. The germline V gene has CDR1 LGHDT and CDR2 YNNKEL (reference sequence). The CDR3 is made up of 14 amino acids. The CDR3 DNA reads TGTGCCAGCAGCCAAGGACCTCAAAGCAATGAGCAGTTCTTC. Its protein is CASSQGPQSNEQFF.

V usage is TRBV19 and J usage is TRBJ2-7; 10 bases align to TRBD1. This CDR3 spans 12 amino acids. V lost 9 bases to trimming and J lost 3 bases; unmatched junction nucleotides: 2. Looked up from germline, CDR1 is LNHDA and CDR2 is SQIVND (reference sequence). CDR3 amino acids: CASRDRGYEQYF. The CDR3, as DNA: TGTGCCAGCCGGGACAGGGGCTACGAGCAGTACTTC.

The rearrangement links TRBV7-9 to TRBJ2-7, with D unresolved. The germline gives CDR1 SEHNR, CDR2 FQNEAQ (reference sequence). This CDR3 has 17 amino acids. V was pared by 5 bases and J by 1 base, with 21 bases between. The CDR3 DNA sequence: TGTGCCAGCAGCGCCTTTCCGGTTCGGGCTGGGTCCTACGAGCAGTACTTC. Its protein product is CASSAFPVRAGSYEQYF.

This chain joins TRBV15 and TRBJ1-5, with TRBD1 identical over 9 bases. V lost 2 bases and J lost 7; bases outside the gene matches: 3. Per the germline V gene, CDR1 is LNHNV and CDR2 is YYDKDF (reference sequence). The CDR3 has 14 residues. In DNA, the CDR3 is TGTGCCACCAGCAGACGGACAGGGGTACAGCCCCAGCATTTT. Protein product: CATSRRTGVQPQHF.

This clone was observed a few times. The chain employs TRBV2 and TRBJ1-1; tentatively, D is TRBD1 (6 bases). The CDR3 spans 14 residues. The V gene's germline CDR1 is SNHLY and CDR2 FYNNEI. V lost 7 bases to trimming and J lost 4 bases, with 16 bases between them. The CDR3 DNA reads TGTGCCAGCACCGAAGGGGGGCCGGTCACTGAAGCTTTCTTT. It yields the protein CASTEGGPVTEAFF.

The chain combines TRBV4-3 with TRBJ2-7; a weak D match, TRBD2 (6 bases). V shed 1 base and J shed 3 bases, with 16 bases lying between them. CDR3 size: 16 residues. Per germline, CDR1 LGHNA and CDR2 YSLEER. CDR3 DNA: TGCGCCAGCAGCCAAGCGGCACTCGGGACTTACTACGAGCAGTACTTC. Its protein product is CASSQAALGTYYEQYF.

In its sample, this clone was seen once. The chain recombines TRBV28 with TRBJ2-1; possibly TRBD1 or TRBD2 for D (6 bases each). The CDR3 is 15 amino acids. V was cut by 6 bases and J by 2 bases, with 14 bases left in between. CDR1 is MDHEN, CDR2 SYDVKM, per germline. The CDR3 DNA reads TGTGCCAGCAGGGCTCTCGGGGGCCCCTACAATGAGCAGTTCTTC. This codes for CASRALGGPYNEQFF.

The chain links TRBV4-3 to TRBJ2-7; a weak D match, TRBD1 (6 bases). V gave up 4 bases and J gave up 4 bases, with 14 bases separating them. The germline V gene has CDR1 LGHNA and CDR2 YSLEER. This CDR3 comprises 14 residues. CDR3 in DNA: TGCGCCAGCAGCCGAGACAGGACAACTTACGAGCAGTACTTC. Its protein is CASSRDRTTYEQYF.

This chain connects TRBV7-2 to TRBJ1-1, with a weak D call TRBD1 (5 bases). V was pared by 4 bases and J by 5 bases, with 14 bases between. CDR1 and CDR2 from the germline V gene are SGHTA and FQGNSA. The CDR3 is 14 amino acids. CDR3 loop: CASSSEGSQTEAFF. Written as DNA, the CDR3 is TGTGCCAGCAGCTCGGAGGGGTCTCAGACTGAAGCTTTCTTT.

The rearrangement links TRBV6-5 to TRBJ1-5, with D possibly being TRBD1 (5 bases). V was trimmed by 6 bases and J by 3 bases, leaving 12 bases between them. The CDR3 is 14 residues long. The germline V gene has CDR1 MNHEY and CDR2 SVGAGI. CDR3 loop: CASRDYRHNQPQHF. The CDR3 coding sequence is TGTGCCAGCAGAGATTACAGGCACAATCAGCCCCAGCATTTT.

The chain is built from TRBV3-1 (or the pseudogene TRBV3-2) and TRBJ2-2; tentative D call: TRBD2 (5 bases). Germline CDR1 is LGHDT and CDR2 is YNNKEL (reference sequence). This CDR3 region has 14 residues. Between the trimmed V and J ends, which lost 0 bases and 5 bases, there was a span of 7 bases. CDR3 in DNA: TGTGCCAGCAGCCAAGATCGGGATACCGGGGAGCTGTTTTTT. This translates into CASSQDRDTGELFF.

CDR3 protein: CASSAFGRGSDNSPLHF. CDR3 nucleotide sequence: TGTGCCAGCAGTGCCTTCGGGAGGGGGAGCGATAATTCACCCCTCCACTTT. This rearrangement joins TRBV25-1 to TRBJ1-6; TRBD1 is a possible D gene (6 bases). V was trimmed by 4 bases and J by 5 bases, leaving 18 bases between them. Germline CDR1 reads MGHDK; CDR2 reads SYGVNS. This CDR3 has 17 amino acids.

This clone turned up a few times. The chain links TRBV2 to TRBJ1-1; D is uncertain. Germline values: CDR1 SNHLY, CDR2 FYNNEI. V was shortened by 6 bases and J by 3 bases, with 5 bases between the two germline ends. The CDR3 length is 11 residues. The CDR3: CASSRDTEAFF. The CDR3 nucleotides read TGTGCCAGCAGCCGAGACACTGAAGCTTTCTTT.

The chain links TRBV7-9 to TRBJ1-2, with 8 bases matching TRBD1. This CDR3 comprises 13 residues. Unmatched junction bases numbered 0, after V lost 0 bases and J lost 6 bases. Germline V gives CDR1 SEHNR, CDR2 FQNEAQ (reference sequence). CDR3 sequence: CASSLADRDGYTF. Written as DNA, the CDR3 is TGTGCCAGCAGCTTAGCGGACAGGGATGGCTACACCTTC.

In this sample, this clone turned up a few times. The chain employs TRBV7-2 and TRBJ1-2; D gene uncertain. Germline CDR1 SGHTA, CDR2 FQGNSA. The CDR3 has 15 residues. The V gene lost 8 bases and the J gene lost 5 bases, with 21 bases spanning the gap. The CDR3 nucleotides read TGTGCCAGCCGCCCTGCTAAGGAGGTTGGGTATGGCTACACCTTC. Its translation: CASRPAKEVGYGYTF.

The chain couples TRBV2 to TRBJ2-1, with 15 positions matching TRBD2. Looked up from germline, CDR1 is SNHLY and CDR2 is FYNNEI. CDR3 length: 16 amino acids. J gave up 7 bases and V 5 bases, and 6 bases lay outside the gene matches. The CDR3 loop is CASSWTSGGVDNEQFF. DNA for the CDR3: TGTGCCAGCAGTTGGACTAGCGGGGGGGTAGATAATGAGCAGTTCTTC.

In its sample, this clone ranks as medium-sized. V usage is TRBV14 and J usage is TRBJ1-2; D remains unclear. V dropped 4 bases and J dropped 2 bases, with 11 bases sitting between them. Germline V gene lookup returns CDR1 SGHDN and CDR2 FVKESK. This CDR3 has 14 amino acids. The CDR3 region is CASSPTMNNYGYTF. The CDR3 coding sequence is TGTGCCAGCAGCCCTACCATGAACAACTATGGCTACACCTTC.

The rearrangement joins TRBV2 to TRBJ1-1, with D uncertain. The CDR3 has 14 residues. Trimming took 5 bases from V and 0 from J, leaving 10 bases between them. Germline assignment: CDR1 SNHLY and CDR2 FYNNEI. The CDR3 region is CASSRGRMNTEAFF. In DNA form, the CDR3 reads TGTGCCAGCAGTAGAGGACGGATGAACACTGAAGCTTTCTTT.

The rearrangement uses TRBV27 and TRBJ1-6; 11 bases are a match to TRBD1. Germline V gene data show CDR1 as MNHEY and CDR2 as SMNVEV (reference sequence). CDR3 length: 15 residues. V shed 4 bases, J shed 6 bases, and the junction held 2 bases outside the gene matches. This CDR3 is CASSWTGGINSPLHF. CDR3 nucleotides: TGTGCCAGCAGTTGGACAGGGGGCATTAATTCACCCCTCCACTTT.

This clone showed up just once. The chain employs TRBV5-1 and TRBJ1-2, with 9 bases that match TRBD1. The CDR3 extends over 13 amino acids. CDR1 SGHRS and CDR2 YFSETQ come from the germline V gene. J lost 3 bases, V lost 3 bases, and 0 bases had no gene match. DNA of the CDR3: TGCGCCAGCAGCTGGACAGGGGACTATGGCTACACCTTC. Translated: CASSWTGDYGYTF.

The chain carries TRBV12-3 or TRBV12-4 and TRBJ1-5, with a tentative D call TRBD1 (5 bases). V lost 3 bases and J 10 bases, leaving 13 bases between the germline ends. The CDR3 has 13 residues. The CDR3 DNA reads TGTGCCAGCAGTTTTGGGACGGGCGGCCCCCAGCATTTT. Residues: CASSFGTGGPQHF.

The chain is built from TRBV5-1 and TRBJ2-7; 10 bases are shared with TRBD1. The CDR3 is 14 residues long. CDR1 and CDR2 from the germline V gene are SGHRS and YFSETQ. Trimming removed 4 bases from V and 10 bases from J; junction bases left unmatched: 11. CDR3 protein: CASSPPGQGTGQYF. CDR3 coding DNA: TGCGCCAGCAGCCCCCCGGGACAGGGGACAGGTCAGTACTTC.

The chain combines TRBV5-1 with TRBJ1-2; D is undetermined. This CDR3 comprises 14 residues. Germline loops: CDR1 SGHRS, CDR2 YFSETQ. Trimming removed 0 bases from V and 7 bases from J, with 13 bases in between. Written as DNA, the CDR3 is TGCGCCAGCAGCTTGGACGACGCCGAGGGTGGCTACACCTTC. Translation gives CASSLDDAEGGYTF.

This clone was seen only once. The CDR3 DNA follows: TGTGCCAGCAGCTTAAGTAGCCTAGCGGGGGCTCAAGAGACCCAGTACTTC. The encoded protein is CASSLSSLAGAQETQYF. The rearrangement joins TRBV11-2 to TRBJ2-5; 10 bases line up with TRBD2. The junction had 8 bases not matched to a gene; V was cut back by 2 bases and J by 2 bases. The germline V gene has CDR1 SGHAT and CDR2 FQNNGV. CDR3 length: 17 amino acids.

The rearrangement uses TRBV19 and TRBJ2-7; 7 bases are shared with TRBD1. With V trimmed by 5 bases and J by 1 base, 5 bases remained unmatched. CDR1 is LNHDA, CDR2 SQIVND, per germline (reference sequence). This CDR3 comprises 14 residues. CDR3 loop: CASSPDRASYEQYF. DNA of the CDR3: TGTGCCAGTAGTCCCGACAGGGCTTCCTACGAGCAGTACTTC.

J is TRBJ2-7 and V is TRBV19; D call uncertain. The V end was cut by 0 bases, the J end by 0 bases, with 12 bases between. The V gene's germline CDR1 is LNHDA and CDR2 SQIVND (reference sequence). This CDR3 is 16 amino acids long. The CDR3 coding sequence is TGTGCCAGTAGTATAGAGTTCTTCAGGAGCTCCTACGAGCAGTACTTC. It translates to CASSIEFFRSSYEQYF.

This clone is judged medium-sized (0.01 to 0.1%). V gene TRBV3-1 (or the pseudogene TRBV3-2) combines with J gene TRBJ2-2; D gene unclear. The CDR3 is made up of 12 amino acids. Germline V gene sequence: CDR1 LGHDT, CDR2 YNNKEL (reference sequence). V shed 2 bases and J shed 4 bases, with 2 bases lying between them. The CDR3 nucleotides read TGTGCCAGCAGCCAACCCACCGGGGAGCTGTTTTTT. It specifies CASSQPTGELFF.

The V gene is TRBV12-3 or TRBV12-4, the J gene TRBJ2-3; D not resolved. The CDR3 has 13 residues. V dropped 3 bases and J dropped 6 bases, with 10 bases sitting between them. The CDR3 protein is CASSLASRDTQYF. CDR3 nucleotides: TGTGCCAGCAGTTTGGCTTCAAGGGATACGCAGTATTTT.